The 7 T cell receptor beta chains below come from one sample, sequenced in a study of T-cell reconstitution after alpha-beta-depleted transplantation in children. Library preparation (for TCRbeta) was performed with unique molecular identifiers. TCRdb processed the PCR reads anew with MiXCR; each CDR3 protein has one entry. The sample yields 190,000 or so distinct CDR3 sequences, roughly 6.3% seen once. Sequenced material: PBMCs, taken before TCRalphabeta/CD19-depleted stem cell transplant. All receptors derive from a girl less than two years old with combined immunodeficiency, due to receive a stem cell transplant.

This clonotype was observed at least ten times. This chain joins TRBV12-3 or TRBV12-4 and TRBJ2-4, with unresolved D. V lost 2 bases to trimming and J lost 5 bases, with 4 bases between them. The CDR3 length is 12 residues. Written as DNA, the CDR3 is TGTGCCAGCAGTTTACGCCAAAACATTCAGTACTTC. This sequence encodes CASSLRQNIQYF.

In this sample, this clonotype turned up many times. The CDR3 is CSAHYTQYF. The CDR3 DNA is TGCAGTGCGCACTATACGCAGTATTTT. The genes are TRBV20-1 and TRBJ2-3, with D hard to call. V lost 6 bases to trimming and J lost 7 bases, with 5 bases between them. CDR1 DFQATT and CDR2 SNEGSKA come from the germline V gene (reference sequence). The CDR3 totals 9 residues.

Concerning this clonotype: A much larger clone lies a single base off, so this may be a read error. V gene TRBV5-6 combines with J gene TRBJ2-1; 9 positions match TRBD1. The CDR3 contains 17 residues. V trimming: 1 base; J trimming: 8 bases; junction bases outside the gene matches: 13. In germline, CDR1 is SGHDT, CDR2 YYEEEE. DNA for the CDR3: TGTGCCAGCAGCTTGATTCTGTCGGGACAGGGATTCGATGAGCAGTTCTTC. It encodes CASSLILSGQGFDEQFF.

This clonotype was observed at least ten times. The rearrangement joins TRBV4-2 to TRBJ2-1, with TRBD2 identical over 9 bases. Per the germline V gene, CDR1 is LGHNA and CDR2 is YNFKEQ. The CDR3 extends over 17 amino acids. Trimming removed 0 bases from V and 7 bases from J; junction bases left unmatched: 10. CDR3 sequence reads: CASSQEVASGASNEQFF. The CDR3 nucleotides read TGTGCCAGCAGCCAAGAGGTGGCTAGCGGGGCTTCAAATGAGCAGTTCTTC.

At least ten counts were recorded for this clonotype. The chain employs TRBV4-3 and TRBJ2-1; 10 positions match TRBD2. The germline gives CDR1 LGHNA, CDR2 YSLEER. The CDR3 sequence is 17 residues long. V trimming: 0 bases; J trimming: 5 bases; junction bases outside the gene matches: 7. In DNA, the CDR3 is TGCGCCAGCAGCCAAGATCGAGCGGGAGGGCCGAACAATGAGCAGTTCTTC. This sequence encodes CASSQDRAGGPNNEQFF.

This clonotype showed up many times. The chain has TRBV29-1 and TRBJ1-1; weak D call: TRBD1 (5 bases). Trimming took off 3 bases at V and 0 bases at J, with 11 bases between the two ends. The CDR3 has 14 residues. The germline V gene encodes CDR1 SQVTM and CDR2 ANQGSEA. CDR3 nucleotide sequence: TGCAGCGTTGATGGTCGGGGGATGAACACTGAAGCTTTCTTT. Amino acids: CSVDGRGMNTEAFF.

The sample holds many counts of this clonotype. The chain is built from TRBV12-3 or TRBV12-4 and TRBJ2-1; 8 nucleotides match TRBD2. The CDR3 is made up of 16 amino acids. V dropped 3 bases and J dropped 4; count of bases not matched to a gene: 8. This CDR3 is CASSFVGTSVYNEQFF. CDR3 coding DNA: TGTGCCAGCAGTTTTGTTGGGACTAGTGTATACAATGAGCAGTTCTTC.